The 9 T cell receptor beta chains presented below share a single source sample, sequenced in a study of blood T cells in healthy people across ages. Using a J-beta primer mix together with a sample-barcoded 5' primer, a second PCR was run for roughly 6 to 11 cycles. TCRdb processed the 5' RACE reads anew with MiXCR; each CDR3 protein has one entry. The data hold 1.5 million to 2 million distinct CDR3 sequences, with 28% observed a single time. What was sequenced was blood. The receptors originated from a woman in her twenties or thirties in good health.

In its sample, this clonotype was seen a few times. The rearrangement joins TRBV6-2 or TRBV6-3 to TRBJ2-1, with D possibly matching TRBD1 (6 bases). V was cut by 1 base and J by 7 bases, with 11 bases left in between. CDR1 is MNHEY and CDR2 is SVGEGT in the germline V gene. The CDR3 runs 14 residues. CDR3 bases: TGTGCCAGCAGTTACTTTTCAACAGGGAATGAGCAGTTCTTC. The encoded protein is CASSYFSTGNEQFF.

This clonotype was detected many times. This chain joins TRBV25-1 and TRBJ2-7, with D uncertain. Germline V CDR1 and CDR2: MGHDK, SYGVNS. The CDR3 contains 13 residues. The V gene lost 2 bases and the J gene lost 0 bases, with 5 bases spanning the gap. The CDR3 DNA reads TGTGCCAGCAGTGAAGGTAACTCCTACGAGCAGTACTTC. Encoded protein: CASSEGNSYEQYF.

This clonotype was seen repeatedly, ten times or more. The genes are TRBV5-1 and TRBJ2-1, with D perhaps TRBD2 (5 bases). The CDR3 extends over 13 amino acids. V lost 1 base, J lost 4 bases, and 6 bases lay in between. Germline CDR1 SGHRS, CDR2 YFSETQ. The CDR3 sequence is CASSLREYNEQFF. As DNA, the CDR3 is TGCGCCAGCAGCTTGAGGGAGTACAATGAGCAGTTCTTC.

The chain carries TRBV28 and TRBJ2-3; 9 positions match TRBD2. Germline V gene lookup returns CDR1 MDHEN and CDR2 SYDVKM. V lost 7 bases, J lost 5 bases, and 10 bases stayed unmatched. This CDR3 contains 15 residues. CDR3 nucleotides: TGTGCCAGCATCCCCGGCGGGAGGGCCATAGATACGCAGTATTTT. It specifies CASIPGGRAIDTQYF.

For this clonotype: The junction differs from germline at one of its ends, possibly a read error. The CDR3 loop reads CASSLAGELGHGYTF. The CDR3 DNA reads TGCGCCAGCAGCTTGGCAGGGGAGTTAGGCCATGGCTACACGTTC. The chain is built from TRBV5-1 and TRBJ1-2; D is possibly TRBD1 (6 bases). The CDR3 is made up of 15 amino acids. Looked up from germline, CDR1 is SGHRS and CDR2 is YFSETQ.

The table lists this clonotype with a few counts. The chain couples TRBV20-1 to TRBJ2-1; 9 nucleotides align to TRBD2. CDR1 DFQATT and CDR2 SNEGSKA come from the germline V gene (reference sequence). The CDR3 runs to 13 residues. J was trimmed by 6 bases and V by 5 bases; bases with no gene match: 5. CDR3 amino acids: CSAVAGAGNEQFF. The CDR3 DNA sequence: TGCAGTGCTGTAGCGGGAGCCGGCAATGAGCAGTTCTTC.

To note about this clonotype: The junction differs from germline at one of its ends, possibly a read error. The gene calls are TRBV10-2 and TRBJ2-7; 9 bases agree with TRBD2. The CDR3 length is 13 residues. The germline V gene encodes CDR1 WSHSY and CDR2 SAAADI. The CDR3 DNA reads TGCGCCAGCCGGGCTAGCGGGGTGTACGAGCAGCACTTC. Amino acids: CASRASGVYEQHF.

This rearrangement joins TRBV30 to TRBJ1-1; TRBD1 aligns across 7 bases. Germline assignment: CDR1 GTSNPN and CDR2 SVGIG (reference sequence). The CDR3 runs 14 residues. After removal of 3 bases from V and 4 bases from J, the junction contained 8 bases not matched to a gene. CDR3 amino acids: CAWSPGGGGTEAFF. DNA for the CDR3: TGTGCCTGGAGCCCAGGGGGGGGTGGCACTGAAGCTTTCTTT. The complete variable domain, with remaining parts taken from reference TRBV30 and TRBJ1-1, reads SQTIHQWPATLVQPVGSPLSLECTVEGTSNPNLYWYRQAAGRGLQLLFYSVGIGQISSEVPQNLSASRPQDRQFILSSKKLLLSDSGFYLCAWSPGGGGTEAFFGQGTRLTVV.

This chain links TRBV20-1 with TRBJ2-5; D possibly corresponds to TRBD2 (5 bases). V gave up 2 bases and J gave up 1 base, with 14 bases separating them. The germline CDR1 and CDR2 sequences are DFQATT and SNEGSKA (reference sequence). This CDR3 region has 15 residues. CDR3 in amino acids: CSARTVAAVQETQYF. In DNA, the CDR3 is TGCAGTGCTAGAACAGTAGCAGCGGTCCAAGAGACCCAGTACTTC.